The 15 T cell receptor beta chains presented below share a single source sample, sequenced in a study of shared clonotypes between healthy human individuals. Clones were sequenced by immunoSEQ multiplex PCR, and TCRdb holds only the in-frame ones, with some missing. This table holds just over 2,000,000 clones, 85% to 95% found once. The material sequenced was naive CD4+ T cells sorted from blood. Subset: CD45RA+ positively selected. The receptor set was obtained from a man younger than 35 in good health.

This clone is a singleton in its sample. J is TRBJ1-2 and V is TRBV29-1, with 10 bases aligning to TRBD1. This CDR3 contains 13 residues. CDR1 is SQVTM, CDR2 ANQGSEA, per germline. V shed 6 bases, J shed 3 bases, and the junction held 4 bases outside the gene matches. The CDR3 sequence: CSVRTGGDYGYTF. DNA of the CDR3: TGCAGCGTCCGGACAGGGGGGGACTATGGCTACACCTTC.

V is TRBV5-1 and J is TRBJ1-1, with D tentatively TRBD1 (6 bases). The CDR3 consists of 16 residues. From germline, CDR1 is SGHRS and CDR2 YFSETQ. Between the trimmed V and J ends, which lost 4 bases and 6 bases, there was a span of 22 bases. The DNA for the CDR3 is TGCGCCAGCAGCCCACAGGGTTACGGGGTCGGGGCTGAAGCTTTCTTT. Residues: CASSPQGYGVGAEAFF.

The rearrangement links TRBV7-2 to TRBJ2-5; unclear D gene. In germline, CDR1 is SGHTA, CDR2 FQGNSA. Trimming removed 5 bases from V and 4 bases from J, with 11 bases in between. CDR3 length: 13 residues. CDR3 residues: CASSVGLAETQYF. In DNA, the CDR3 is TGTGCCAGCAGCGTCGGGTTGGCAGAGACCCAGTACTTC.

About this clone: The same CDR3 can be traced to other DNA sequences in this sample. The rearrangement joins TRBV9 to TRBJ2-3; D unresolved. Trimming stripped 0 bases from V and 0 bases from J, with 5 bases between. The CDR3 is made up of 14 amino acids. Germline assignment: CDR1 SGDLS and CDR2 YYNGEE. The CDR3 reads CASSVVASTDTQYF. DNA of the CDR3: TGTGCCAGCAGCGTAGTGGCTAGCACAGATACGCAGTATTTT.

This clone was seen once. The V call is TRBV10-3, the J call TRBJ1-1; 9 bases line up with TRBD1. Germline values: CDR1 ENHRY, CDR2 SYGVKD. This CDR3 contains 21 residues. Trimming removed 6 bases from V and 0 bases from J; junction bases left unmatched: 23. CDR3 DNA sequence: TGTGCCATCAGAGAATTACCGGGACAGGGACTCGGGGGAAGGATGAACACTGAAGCTTTCTTT. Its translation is CAIRELPGQGLGGRMNTEAFF.

The chain's CDR3 is CASSPSGGGEKLFF. CDR3 sequence (DNA): TGTGCCAGCAGTCCTTCGGGTGGCGGTGAAAAACTGTTTTTT. The J gene is TRBJ1-4, the V gene TRBV6-1; D ambiguous. Germline CDR1 reads MNHNS; CDR2 reads SASEGT. This CDR3 has 14 amino acids. V dropped 5 bases and J dropped 7 bases, with 14 bases sitting between them.

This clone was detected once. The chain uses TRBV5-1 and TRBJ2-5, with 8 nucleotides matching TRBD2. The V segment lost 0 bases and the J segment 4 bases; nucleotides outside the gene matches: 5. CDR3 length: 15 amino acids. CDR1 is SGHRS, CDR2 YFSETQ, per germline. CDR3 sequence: CASSLDGGAGETQYF. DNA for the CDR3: TGCGCCAGCAGCTTGGACGGGGGGGCCGGAGAGACCCAGTACTTC.

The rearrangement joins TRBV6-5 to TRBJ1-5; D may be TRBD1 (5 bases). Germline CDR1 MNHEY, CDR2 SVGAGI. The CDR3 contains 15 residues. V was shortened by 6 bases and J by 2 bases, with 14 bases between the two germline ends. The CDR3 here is CASRPPGGGNQPQHF. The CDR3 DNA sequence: TGTGCCAGCAGACCCCCCGGGGGGGGCAATCAGCCCCAGCATTTT.

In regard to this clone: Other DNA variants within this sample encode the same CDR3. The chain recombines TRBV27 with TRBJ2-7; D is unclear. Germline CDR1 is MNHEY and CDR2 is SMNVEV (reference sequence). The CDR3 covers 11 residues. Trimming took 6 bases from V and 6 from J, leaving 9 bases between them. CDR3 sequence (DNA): TGTGCCAGCAGCCTTTTGGGCGAGCAGTACTTC. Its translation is CASSLLGEQYF.

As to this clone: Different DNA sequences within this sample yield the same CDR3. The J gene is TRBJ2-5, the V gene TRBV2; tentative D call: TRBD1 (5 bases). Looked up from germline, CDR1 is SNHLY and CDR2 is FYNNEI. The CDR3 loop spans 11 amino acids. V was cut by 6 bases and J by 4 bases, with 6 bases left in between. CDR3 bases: TGTGCCAGCAGGCAGGGAGAGACCCAGTACTTC. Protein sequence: CASRQGETQYF.

This CDR3 reads CASSPPRPGETQYF. The CDR3 DNA is TGTGCCAGCAGCCCACCTAGACCGGGAGAGACCCAGTACTTC. The chain uses TRBV14 and TRBJ2-5; no firm D call. The CDR3 runs to 14 residues. Germline CDR1 and CDR2: SGHDN and FVKESK. V was shortened by 4 bases and J by 4 bases, with 13 bases between the two germline ends.

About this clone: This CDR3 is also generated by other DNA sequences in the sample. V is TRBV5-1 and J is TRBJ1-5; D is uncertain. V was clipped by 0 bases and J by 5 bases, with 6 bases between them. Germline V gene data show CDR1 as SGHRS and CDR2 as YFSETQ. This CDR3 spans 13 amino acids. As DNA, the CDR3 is TGCGCCAGCAGCTTGGCTCCAGATCAGCCCCAGCATTTT. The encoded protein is CASSLAPDQPQHF. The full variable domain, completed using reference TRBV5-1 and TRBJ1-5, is KAGVTQTPRYLIKTRGQQVTLSCSPISGHRSVSWYQQTPGQGLQFLFEYFSETQRNKGNFPGRFSGRQFSNSRSEMNVSTLELGDSALYLCASSLAPDQPQHFGDGTRLSIL.

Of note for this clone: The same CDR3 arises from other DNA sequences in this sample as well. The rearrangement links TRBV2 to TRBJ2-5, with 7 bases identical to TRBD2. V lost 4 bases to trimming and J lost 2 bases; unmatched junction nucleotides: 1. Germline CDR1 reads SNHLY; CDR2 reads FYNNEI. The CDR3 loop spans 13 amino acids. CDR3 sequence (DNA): TGTGCCAGCAGTGGGGGACTACAAGAGACCCAGTACTTC. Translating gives CASSGGLQETQYF.

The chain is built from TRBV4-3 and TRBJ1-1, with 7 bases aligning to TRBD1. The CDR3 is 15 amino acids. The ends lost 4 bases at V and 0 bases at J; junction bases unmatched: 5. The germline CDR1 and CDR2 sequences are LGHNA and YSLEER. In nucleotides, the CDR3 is TGCGCCAGCAGCCTTCAGACAGGGATGAACACTGAAGCTTTCTTT. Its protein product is CASSLQTGMNTEAFF.

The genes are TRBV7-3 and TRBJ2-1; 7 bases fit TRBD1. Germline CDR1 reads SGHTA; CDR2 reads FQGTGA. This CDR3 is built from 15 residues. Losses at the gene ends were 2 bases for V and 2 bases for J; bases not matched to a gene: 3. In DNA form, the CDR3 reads TGTGCCAGCAGCTTAGGCAGGGGGACCTACAATGAGCAGTTCTTC. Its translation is CASSLGRGTYNEQFF. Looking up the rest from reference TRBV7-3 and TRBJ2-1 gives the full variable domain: GAGVSQTPSNKVTEKGKYVELRCDPISGHTALYWYRQSLGQGPEFLIYFQGTGAADDSGLPNDRFFAVRPEGSVSTLKIQRTERGDSAVYLCASSLGRGTYNEQFFGPGTRLTVL.